This T cell receptor beta chain was recovered during a study of identical twins. Study-wide points: Excess sharing between twins was weaker in beta out-of-frame sequences. Cord blood beta clonotypes present at high abundance carried fewer insertions; no such pattern appeared in memory repertoires.

From germline, CDR1 is MNHEY and CDR2 SVGEGT. V was trimmed by 7 bases and J by 0 bases, leaving 12 bases between them. The CDR3 consists of 14 residues. TCRdb re-called the 5' RACE reads through MiXCR, storing one row per CDR3 protein. The sample carries about 470,000 distinct CDR3 sequences, 20% to 25% recorded once. This clonotype was detected only a few times. Its specificity is unknown. These data were also reused for a study on T cells expressing NK-cell markers. From that study: Among the experiments, several used an anti-gamma-delta TCR antibody to restrict sorting to alpha-beta TCR T cells. Where a handful of donors were concerned, these clonotypes also led the CD3+CD56-NKG2C+ fraction.

The sequence came from a woman younger than 35 in good health. The sequenced sample was CD4+ T cells sorted from blood. V is TRBV6-2 or TRBV6-3 and J is TRBJ1-2; D gene ambiguous. CDR3 coding DNA: TGTGCCAGCACCCTGACACCTACTAACTATGGCTACACCTTC. The encoded protein is CASTLTPTNYGYTF.